This is a list of T cell receptor beta chains from one sample in a study of cytomegalovirus exposure and HLA in healthy donors. The protocol was immunoSEQ multiplex PCR, while the TCRdb copy is restricted to in-frame clones and leaves out a portion. The data contain about 150,000 clones, more than 75% of them singletons. The sequencing sample was made of PBMCs. The receptors originated from a man between 18 and 35 years old in good health and CMV-seronegative. The CDR3 runs from the conserved cysteine through the conserved F or W. The D gene is left open where the match is weak. A clone size is listed for some rows: how often the clone was seen (once, few, many), or a class if it is expanded.

CDR3 length	V gene	clone size	J gene	D gene	CDR3 protein	CDR3 DNA
16	TRBV10-3	.	TRBJ1-1	.	CAEPGDQIPPNTEAFF	TGTGCCGAACCCGGGGATCAAATCCCTCCGAACACTGAAGCTTTCTTT
14	TRBV6-1	.	TRBJ2-2	TRBD2	CASKREGHTGELFF	TGTGCCAGCAAGCGGGAGGGCCACACCGGGGAGCTGTTTTTT
13	TRBV7-2	.	TRBJ2-7	.	CASSLRTDYEQYF	TGTGCCAGCAGCTTAAGGACAGACTACGAGCAGTACTTC
12	TRBV13	.	TRBJ2-1	.	CASSRWANEQFF	TGTGCCAGCAGCCGCTGGGCCAATGAGCAGTTCTTC
16	TRBV11-2	.	TRBJ2-1	TRBD1	CASRLRGGSSYNEQFF	TGTGCCAGCCGCCTACGAGGGGGCAGCTCCTACAATGAGCAGTTCTTC
16	TRBV5-4	.	TRBJ2-3	TRBD2	CASSSSTSGRRDTQYF	TGTGCCAGCAGCTCCTCGACTAGCGGGAGAAGAGATACGCAGTATTTT
12	TRBV10-3	.	TRBJ2-2	TRBD1	CAIRDRLRELFF	TGTGCCATCAGGGACAGGCTCAGGGAGCTGTTTTTT
14	TRBV7-2	.	TRBJ2-1	.	CASSLDGVGNEQFF	TGTGCCAGCAGCTTGGACGGGGTCGGGAATGAGCAGTTCTTC
13	TRBV28	.	TRBJ2-5	.	CTSSLQGWETQYF	TGTACCAGCAGTTTACAGGGCTGGGAGACCCAGTACTTC
12	TRBV28	.	TRBJ1-2	.	CASSLGHDGYTF	TGTGCCAGCAGTTTGGGACATGATGGCTACACCTTC
14	TRBV19	once	TRBJ1-3	.	CASVDRHSGNTIYF	TGTGCCAGTGTGGACAGACACTCTGGAAACACCATATATTTT